This T cell receptor beta chain is drawn from a study of monozygotic twins with inflammatory bowel disease. Findings and caveats of the study: IBD patients carried less diverse TCRbeta repertoires (inverse Simpson) than healthy co-twins.

Worth noting for this clonotype: What it recognizes is unknown.

Germline CDR1 and CDR2: MNHEY and SVGAGI. There are 17 residues in the CDR3. TCRdb reprocessed the 5' RACE reads and reports one entry per CDR3 protein, with no DNA. The listing contains over 120,000 distinct CDR3 sequences. Sample: blood. The source is a human donor with ulcerative colitis or Crohn's disease, or a healthy co-twin of an affected twin (not recorded which). The chain carries TRBV6-5 and TRBJ2-1; the D call of TRBD1 rests on TCRdb alone, since no DNA is present to check it. Here the CDR3 reads CASSYSIDRASNNEQFF.